This TCR beta chain was found in a study of cytotoxic CD8 clonotypes in ibrutinib-treated CLL. As for the study in general: Response samples followed a median roughly 13 months of treatment, range 6 to 36.

Profiled with immunoSEQ multiplex PCR; TCRdb holds only in-frame clones, not every one. The sample records around 250,000 clones, roughly 70% being singletons. Between the trimmed V and J ends, which lost 7 bases and 2 bases, there was a span of 5 bases. CDR3 length equals 11 residues. The germline CDR1 and CDR2 sequences are LNHDA and SQIVND (reference sequence). J is TRBJ1-2 and V is TRBV19; D not resolved. The sample consisted of PBMCs, taken after 24 months of ibrutinib treatment. This sequence was found in a human donor with chronic lymphocytic leukemia. The CDR3 region has the DNA TGTGCCAGTAAGGCAAACTATGGCTACACCTTC. Translating it yields CASKANYGYTF.